This T cell receptor (beta chain) stems from a study of blood T cell repertoires in COVID-19. Study as a whole: Donors in the United States, Italy and Spain gave samples during acute or convalescent COVID-19. T cells, B-cell-depleted T cells, or PBMCs supplied cDNA or gDNA.

CDR1 is SGHVS, CDR2 FNYEAQ, per germline. The V segment lost 3 bases and the J segment 6 bases; nucleotides outside the gene matches: 9. CDR3 size: 16 residues. Original processing methods: Estimation of nucleated cell counts was performed using reference gene primer amplification. Profiling relied on immunoSEQ multiplex PCR, and the TCRdb table lists in-frame clones only, not all of them. V, J and clone size were drawn from that table, and D and trimming were deduced from the DNA. The data contain approximately 210,000 clones, about four fifths of them singletons. The V and J genes are TRBV7-6 and TRBJ1-5; 9 bases fit TRBD1. This clonotype was obtained from a man aged 50 or older with active or convalescent COVID-19. Material: peripheral blood. This chain's CDR3 is CASSFSPGQGLQPQHF. The CDR3 coding sequence is TGTGCCAGCAGCTTTAGCCCGGGACAGGGCCTTCAGCCCCAGCATTTT.